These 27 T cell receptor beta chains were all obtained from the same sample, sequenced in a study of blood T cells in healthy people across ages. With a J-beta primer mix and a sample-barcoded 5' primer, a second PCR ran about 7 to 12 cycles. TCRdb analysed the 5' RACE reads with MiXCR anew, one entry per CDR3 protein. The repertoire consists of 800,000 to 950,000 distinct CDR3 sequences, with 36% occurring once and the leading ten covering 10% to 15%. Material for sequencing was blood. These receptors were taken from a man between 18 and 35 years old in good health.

DNA of the CDR3: TGCGCCAGCAGCACCCGGACTAGCGGGAGTCGTCACAATGAGCAGTTCTTC. This sequence encodes CASSTRTSGSRHNEQFF. The rearrangement joins TRBV5-1 to TRBJ2-1, with 13 positions matching TRBD2. The CDR3 has 17 amino acids. V trimming: 4 bases; J trimming: 5 bases; junction bases outside the gene matches: 9. Per germline, CDR1 SGHRS and CDR2 YFSETQ.

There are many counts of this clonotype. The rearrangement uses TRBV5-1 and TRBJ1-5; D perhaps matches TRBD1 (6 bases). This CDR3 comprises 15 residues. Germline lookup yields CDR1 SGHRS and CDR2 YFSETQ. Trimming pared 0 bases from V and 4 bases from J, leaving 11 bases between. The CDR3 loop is CASSLGGQLNQPQHF. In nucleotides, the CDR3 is TGCGCCAGCAGCTTGGGTGGACAGCTTAATCAGCCCCAGCATTTT.

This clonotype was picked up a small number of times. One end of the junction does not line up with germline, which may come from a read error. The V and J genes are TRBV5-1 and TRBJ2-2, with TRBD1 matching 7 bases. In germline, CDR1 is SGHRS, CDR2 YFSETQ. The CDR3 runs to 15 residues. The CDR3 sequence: CASSRQGANTGELFF. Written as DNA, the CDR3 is TGTGCCAGCAGTAGGCAGGGGGCGAACACCGGGGAGCTGTTTTTT.

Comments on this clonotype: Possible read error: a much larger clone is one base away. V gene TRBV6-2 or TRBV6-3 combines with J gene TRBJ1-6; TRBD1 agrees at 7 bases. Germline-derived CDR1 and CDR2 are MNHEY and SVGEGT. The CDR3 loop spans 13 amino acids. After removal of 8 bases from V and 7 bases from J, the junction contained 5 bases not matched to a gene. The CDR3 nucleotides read TGTGCCAGCGCTGGGGACAGAAATTCACCCCTCCACTTT. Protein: CASAGDRNSPLHF.

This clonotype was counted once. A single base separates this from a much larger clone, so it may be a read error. CDR3: CACSYSGDDNYGYTF. CDR3 DNA sequence: TGTGCCTGCAGTTACTCGGGAGACGATAACTATGGCTACACCTTC. The chain employs TRBV6-5 and TRBJ1-2; no definite D call. The V gene's germline CDR1 is MNHEY and CDR2 SVGAGI. The CDR3 has 15 amino acids.

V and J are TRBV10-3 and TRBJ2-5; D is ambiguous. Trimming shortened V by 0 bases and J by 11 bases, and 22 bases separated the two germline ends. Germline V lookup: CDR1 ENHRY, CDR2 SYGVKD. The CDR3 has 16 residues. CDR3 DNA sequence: TGTGCCATCAGTGAGTCAGGGCACGTCCGTTTGGGTGAGCAGTACTTC. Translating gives CAISESGHVRLGEQYF.

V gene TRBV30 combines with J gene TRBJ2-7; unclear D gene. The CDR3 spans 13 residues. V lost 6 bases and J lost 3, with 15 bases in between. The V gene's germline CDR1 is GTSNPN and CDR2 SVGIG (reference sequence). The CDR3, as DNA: TGTGCCTGCCCCGCCGAGGAAGACTACGAGCAGTACTTC. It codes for CACPAEEDYEQYF.

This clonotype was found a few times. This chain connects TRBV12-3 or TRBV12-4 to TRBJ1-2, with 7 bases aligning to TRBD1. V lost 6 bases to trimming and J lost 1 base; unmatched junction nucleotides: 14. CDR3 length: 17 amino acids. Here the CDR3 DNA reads TGTGCCAGCAGAGCGACAGGGTCTAGCCAGGGTAACTATGGCTACACCTTC. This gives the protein CASRATGSSQGNYGYTF.

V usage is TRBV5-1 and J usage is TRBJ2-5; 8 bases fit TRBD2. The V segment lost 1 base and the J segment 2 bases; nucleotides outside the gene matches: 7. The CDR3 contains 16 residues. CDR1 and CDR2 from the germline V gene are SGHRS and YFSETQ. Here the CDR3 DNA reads TGCGCCAGCAGCTTGATCGGGGGGGCGGTTCAAGAGACCCAGTACTTC. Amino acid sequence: CASSLIGGAVQETQYF.

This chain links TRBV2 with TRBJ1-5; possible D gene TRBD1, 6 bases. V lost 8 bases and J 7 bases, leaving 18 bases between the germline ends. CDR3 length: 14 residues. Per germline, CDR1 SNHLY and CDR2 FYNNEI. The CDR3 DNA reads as TGTGCCAGCGGTAATCTCAGGGGTGGGCAGCCCCAGCATTTT. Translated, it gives CASGNLRGGQPQHF.

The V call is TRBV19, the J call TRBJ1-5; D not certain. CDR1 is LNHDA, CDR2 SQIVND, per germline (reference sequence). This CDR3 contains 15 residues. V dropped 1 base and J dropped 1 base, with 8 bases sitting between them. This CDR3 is CASSIGPGSNQPQHF. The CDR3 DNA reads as TGTGCCAGTAGTATAGGACCCGGGAGCAATCAGCCCCAGCATTTT.

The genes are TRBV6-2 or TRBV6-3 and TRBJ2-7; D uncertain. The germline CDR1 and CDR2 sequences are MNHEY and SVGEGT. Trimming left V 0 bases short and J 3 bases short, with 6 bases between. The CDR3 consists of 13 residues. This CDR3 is CASSYSGNYEQYF. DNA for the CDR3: TGTGCCAGCAGTTACTCGGGCAACTACGAGCAGTACTTC.

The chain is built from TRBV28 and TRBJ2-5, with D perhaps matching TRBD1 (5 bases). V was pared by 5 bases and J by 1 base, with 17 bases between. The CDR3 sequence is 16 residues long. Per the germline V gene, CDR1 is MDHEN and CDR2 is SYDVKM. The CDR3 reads CASSRSQFGAQETQYF. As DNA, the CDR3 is TGTGCCAGCAGTCGTTCCCAATTTGGGGCCCAAGAGACCCAGTACTTC.

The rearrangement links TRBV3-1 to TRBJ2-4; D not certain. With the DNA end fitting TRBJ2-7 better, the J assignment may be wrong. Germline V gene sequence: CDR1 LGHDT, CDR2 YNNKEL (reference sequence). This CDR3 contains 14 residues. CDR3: CASSPFGPTYEQYF. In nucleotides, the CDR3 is TGTGCCAGCAGCCCATTCGGACCGACTTACGAGCAGTACTTC.

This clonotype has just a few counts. CDR3 in amino acids: CASTLGTLGVAEAFF. The CDR3, as DNA: TGTGCCAGCACCCTCGGGACGCTTGGCGTGGCTGAAGCTTTCTTT. This sequence joins TRBV6-2 or TRBV6-3 and TRBJ1-1; TRBD1 might be the D (5 bases). Germline-derived CDR1 and CDR2 are MNHEY and SVGEGT. With 7 bases removed from V and 6 bases from J, the gap between germline ends came to 21 bases. The CDR3 extends over 15 amino acids.

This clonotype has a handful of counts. CDR3 sequence reads: CAISESGGDSSYNEQFF. The CDR3 region has the DNA TGTGCCATCAGTGAGTCGGGGGGCGACAGCTCCTACAATGAGCAGTTCTTC. V is TRBV10-3 and J is TRBJ2-1, with D possibly being TRBD1 or TRBD2 (6 bases each). The CDR3 has 17 amino acids. Looked up from germline, CDR1 is ENHRY and CDR2 is SYGVKD. Trimming removed 0 bases from V and 0 bases from J, with 12 bases in between.

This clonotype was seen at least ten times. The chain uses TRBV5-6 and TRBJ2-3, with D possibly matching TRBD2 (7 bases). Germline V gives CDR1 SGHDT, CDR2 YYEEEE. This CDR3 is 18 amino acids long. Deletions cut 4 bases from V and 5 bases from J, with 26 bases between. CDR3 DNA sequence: TGTGCCAGCAGCCCTAAAGCTGTTTGGCGGGGGCTCCGAGATACGCAGTATTTT. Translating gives CASSPKAVWRGLRDTQYF.

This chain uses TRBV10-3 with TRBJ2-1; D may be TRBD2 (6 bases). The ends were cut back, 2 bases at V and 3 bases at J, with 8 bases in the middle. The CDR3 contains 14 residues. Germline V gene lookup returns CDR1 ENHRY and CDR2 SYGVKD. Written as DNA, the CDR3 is TGTGCCATCAGTGAGGCGCGGGGCTACAATGAGCAGTTCTTC. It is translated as CAISEARGYNEQFF.

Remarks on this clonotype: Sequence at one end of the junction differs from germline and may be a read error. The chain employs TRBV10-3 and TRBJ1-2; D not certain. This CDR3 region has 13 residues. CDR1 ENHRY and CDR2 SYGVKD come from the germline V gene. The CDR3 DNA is TGTGCCATCAGTGATCCGGGCACCTATGACTACACCTTC. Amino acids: CAISDPGTYDYTF.

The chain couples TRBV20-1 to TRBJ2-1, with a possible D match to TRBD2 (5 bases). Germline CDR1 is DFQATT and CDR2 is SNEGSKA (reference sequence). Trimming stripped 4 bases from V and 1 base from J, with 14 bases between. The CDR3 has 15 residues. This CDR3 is CSAKADRDSYNEQFF. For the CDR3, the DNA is TGCAGTGCTAAGGCTGACCGGGATTCCTACAATGAGCAGTTCTTC.

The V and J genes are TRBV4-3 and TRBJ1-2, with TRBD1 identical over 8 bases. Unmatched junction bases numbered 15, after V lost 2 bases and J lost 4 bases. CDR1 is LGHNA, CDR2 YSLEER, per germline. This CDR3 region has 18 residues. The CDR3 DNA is TGCGCCAGCAGCCAAACGTTCAATGGGGCAGGGGGCGGCTATGGCTACACCTTC. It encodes CASSQTFNGAGGGYGYTF.

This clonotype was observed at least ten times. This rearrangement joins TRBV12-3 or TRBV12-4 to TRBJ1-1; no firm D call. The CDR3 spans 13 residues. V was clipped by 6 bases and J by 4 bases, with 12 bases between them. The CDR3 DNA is TGTGCCAGCAGACACTACACTACCACTGAAGCTTTCTTT. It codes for CASRHYTTTEAFF.

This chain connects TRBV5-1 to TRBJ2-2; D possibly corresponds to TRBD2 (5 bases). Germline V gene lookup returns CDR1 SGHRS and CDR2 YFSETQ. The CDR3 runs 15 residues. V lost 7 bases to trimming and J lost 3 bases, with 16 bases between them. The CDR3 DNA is TGCGCCAGCCTCCCCGAGGGCCATGACACCGGGGAGCTGTTTTTT. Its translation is CASLPEGHDTGELFF.

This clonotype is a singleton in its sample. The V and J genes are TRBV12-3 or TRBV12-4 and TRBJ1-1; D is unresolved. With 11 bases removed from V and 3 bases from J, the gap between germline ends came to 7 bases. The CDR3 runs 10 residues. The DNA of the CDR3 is TGTGCCTCTGGTTACACTGAAGCTTTCTTT. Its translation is CASGYTEAFF.

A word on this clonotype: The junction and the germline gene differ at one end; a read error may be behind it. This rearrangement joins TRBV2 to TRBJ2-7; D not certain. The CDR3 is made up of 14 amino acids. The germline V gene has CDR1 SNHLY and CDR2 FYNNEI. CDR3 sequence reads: CASNEVSTGDEQYF. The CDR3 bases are TGTGCCAGCAATGAAGTGTCGACTGGGGACGAGCAGTACTTC.

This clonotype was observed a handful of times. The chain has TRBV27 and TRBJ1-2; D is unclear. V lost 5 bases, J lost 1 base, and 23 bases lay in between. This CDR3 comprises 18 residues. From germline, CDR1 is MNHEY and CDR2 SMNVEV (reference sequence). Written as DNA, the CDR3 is TGTGCCAGCAGTCAATCCCAGGTGGGCCCGAGAATTAACTATGGCTACACCTTC. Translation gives CASSQSQVGPRINYGYTF.

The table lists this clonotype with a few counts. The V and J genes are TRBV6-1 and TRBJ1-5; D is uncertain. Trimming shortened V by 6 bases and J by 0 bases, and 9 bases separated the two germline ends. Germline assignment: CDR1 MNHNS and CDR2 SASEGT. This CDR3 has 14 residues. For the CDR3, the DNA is TGTGCCAGCAGACCCCGGGCTAGCAATCAGCCCCAGCATTTT. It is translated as CASRPRASNQPQHF.